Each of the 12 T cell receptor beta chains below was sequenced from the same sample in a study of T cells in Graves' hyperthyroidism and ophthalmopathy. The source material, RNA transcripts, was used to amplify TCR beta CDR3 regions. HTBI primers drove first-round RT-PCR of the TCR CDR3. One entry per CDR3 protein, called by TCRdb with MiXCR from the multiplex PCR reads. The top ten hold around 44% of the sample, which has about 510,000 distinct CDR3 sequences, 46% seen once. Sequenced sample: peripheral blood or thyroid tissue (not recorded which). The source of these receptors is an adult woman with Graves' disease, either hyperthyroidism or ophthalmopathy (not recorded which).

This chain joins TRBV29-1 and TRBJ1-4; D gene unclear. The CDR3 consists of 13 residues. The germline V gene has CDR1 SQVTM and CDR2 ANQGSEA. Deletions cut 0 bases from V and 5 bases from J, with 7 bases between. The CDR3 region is CSVEDGTNEKLFF. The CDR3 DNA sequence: TGCAGCGTTGAAGATGGAACAAATGAAAAACTGTTTTTT.

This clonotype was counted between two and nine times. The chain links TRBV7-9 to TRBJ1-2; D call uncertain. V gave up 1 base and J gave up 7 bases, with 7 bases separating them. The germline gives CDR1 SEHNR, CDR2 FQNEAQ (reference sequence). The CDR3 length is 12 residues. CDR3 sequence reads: CASSLGPAGYTF. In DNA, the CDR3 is TGTGCCAGCAGCTTAGGGCCAGCTGGCTACACCTTC.

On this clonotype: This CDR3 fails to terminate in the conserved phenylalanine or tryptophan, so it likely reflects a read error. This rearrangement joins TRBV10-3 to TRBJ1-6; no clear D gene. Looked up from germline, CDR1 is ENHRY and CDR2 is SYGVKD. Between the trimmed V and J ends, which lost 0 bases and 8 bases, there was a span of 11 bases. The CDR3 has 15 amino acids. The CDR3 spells CAISESVGTYSPLHL. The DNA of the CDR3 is TGTGCCATCAGTGAGTCGGTCGGAACCTATTCACCCCTCCACCTT.

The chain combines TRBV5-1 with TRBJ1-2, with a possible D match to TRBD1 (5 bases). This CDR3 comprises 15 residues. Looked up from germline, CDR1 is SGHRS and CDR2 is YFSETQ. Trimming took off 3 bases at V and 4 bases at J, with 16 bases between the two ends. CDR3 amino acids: CASSSGTEIFYGYTF. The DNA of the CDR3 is TGCGCCAGCAGCTCGGGGACGGAAATCTTCTATGGCTACACCTTC.

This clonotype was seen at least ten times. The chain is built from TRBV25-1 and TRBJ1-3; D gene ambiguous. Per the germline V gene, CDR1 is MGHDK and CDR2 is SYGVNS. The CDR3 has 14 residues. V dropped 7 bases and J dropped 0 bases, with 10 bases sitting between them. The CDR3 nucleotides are TGTGCCAGCACCGGCGGCCTCTCTGGAAACACCATATATTTT. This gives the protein CASTGGLSGNTIYF.

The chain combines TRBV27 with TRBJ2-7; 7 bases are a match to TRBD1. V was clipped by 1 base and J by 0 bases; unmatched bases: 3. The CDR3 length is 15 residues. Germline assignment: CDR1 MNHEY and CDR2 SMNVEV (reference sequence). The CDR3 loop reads CASSLFPGGSYEQYF. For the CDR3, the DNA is TGTGCCAGCAGTTTATTCCCAGGGGGCTCCTACGAGCAGTACTTC.

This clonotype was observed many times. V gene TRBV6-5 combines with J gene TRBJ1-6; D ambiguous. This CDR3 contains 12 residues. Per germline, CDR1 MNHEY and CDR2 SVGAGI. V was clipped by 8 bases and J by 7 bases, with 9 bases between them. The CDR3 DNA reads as TGTGCCAGCCGGCGCTCCAATTCACCCCTCCACTTT. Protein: CASRRSNSPLHF.

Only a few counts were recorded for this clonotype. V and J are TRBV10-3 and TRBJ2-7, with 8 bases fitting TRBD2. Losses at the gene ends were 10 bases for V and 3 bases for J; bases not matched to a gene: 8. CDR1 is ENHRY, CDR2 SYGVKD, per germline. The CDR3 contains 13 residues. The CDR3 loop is CATHSGKNYEQYF. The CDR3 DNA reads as TGTGCCACCCATAGCGGGAAAAACTACGAGCAGTACTTC.

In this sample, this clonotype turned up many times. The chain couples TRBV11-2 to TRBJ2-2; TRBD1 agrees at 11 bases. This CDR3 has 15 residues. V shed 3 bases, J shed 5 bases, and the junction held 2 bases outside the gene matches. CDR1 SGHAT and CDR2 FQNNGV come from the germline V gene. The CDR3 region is CASSLGTGGTGELFF. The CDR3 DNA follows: TGTGCCAGCAGCTTGGGGACAGGGGGAACCGGGGAGCTGTTTTTT.

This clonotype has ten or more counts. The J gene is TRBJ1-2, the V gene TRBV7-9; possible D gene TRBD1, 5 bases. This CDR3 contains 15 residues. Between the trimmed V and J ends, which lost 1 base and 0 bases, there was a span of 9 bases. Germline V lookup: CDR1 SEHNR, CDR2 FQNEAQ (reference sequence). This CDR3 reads CASSLEEGSNYGYTF. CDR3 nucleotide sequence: TGTGCCAGCAGCTTAGAAGAGGGGTCTAACTATGGCTACACCTTC.

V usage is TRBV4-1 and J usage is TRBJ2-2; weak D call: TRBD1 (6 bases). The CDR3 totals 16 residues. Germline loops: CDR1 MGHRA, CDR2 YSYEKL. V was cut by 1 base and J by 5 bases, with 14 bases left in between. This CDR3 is CASSQGWQGKTGELFF. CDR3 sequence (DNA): TGCGCCAGCAGCCAAGGATGGCAGGGGAAGACCGGGGAGCTGTTTTTT.

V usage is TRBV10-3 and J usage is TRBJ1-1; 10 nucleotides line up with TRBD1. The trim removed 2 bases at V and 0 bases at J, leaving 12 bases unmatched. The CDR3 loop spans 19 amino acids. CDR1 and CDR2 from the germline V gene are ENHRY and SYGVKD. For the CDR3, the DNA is TGTGCCATCAGTGAGGGGTGGGGACAGGGGCTGACCATGAACACTGAAGCTTTCTTT. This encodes CAISEGWGQGLTMNTEAFF.